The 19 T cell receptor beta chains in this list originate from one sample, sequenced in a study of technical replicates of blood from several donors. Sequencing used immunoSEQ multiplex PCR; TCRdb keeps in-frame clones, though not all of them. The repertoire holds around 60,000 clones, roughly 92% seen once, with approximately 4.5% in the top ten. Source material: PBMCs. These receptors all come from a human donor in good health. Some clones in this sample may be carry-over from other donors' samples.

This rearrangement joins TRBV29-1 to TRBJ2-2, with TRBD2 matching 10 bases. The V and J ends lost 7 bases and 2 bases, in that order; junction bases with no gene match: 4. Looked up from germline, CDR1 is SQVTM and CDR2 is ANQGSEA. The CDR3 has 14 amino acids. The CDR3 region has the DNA TGCAGCGCCAGCGGGAGGGCCAACACCGGGGAGCTGTTTTTT. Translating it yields CSASGRANTGELFF.

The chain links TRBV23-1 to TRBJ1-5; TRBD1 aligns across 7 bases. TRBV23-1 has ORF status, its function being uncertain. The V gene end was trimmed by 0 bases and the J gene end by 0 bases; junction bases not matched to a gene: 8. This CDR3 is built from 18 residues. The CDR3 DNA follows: TGCGCCAGCAGTCAATCGGAGGGGGCGAAAAATAGCAATCAGCCCCAGCATTTT. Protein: CASSQSEGAKNSNQPQHF.

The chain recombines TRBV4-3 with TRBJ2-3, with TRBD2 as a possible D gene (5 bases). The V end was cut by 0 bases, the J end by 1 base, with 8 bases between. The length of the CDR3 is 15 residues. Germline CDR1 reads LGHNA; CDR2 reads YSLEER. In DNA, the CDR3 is TGCGCCAGCAGCCAAGACGGCGGGCGCACAGATACGCAGTATTTT. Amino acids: CASSQDGGRTDTQYF.

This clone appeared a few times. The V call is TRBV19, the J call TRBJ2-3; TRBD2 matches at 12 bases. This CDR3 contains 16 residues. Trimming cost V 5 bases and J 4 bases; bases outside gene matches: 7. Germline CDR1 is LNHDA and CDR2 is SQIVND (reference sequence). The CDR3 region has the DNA TGTGCCAGTAGTCCCGGGGCTAGCGGGGGGGCAGATACGCAGTATTTT. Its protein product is CASSPGASGGADTQYF.

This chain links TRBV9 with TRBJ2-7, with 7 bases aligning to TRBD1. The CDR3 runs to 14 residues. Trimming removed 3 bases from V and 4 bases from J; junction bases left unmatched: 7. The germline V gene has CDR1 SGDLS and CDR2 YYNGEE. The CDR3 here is CASSGRDSSYEQYF. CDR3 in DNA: TGTGCCAGCAGCGGCCGGGACAGTTCATACGAGCAGTACTTC.

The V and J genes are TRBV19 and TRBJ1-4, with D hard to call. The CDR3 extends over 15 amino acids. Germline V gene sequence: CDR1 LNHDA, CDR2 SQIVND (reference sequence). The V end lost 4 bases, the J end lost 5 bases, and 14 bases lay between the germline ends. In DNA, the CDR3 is TGTGCCAGTAGTACCTCGGACTCGGGGAATGAAAAACTGTTTTTT. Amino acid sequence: CASSTSDSGNEKLFF.

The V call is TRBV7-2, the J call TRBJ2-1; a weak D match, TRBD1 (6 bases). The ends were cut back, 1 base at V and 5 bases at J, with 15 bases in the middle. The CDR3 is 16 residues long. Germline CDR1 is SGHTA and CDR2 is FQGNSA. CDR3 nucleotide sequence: TGTGCCAGCAGCTTAGGCAGGGGCAGGCAGGACAATGAGCAGTTCTTC. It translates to CASSLGRGRQDNEQFF.

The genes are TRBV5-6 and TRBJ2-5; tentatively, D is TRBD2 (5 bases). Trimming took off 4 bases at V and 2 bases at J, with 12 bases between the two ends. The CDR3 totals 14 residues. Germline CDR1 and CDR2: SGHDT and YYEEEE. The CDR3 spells CASSRGGLQETQYF. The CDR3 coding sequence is TGTGCCAGCAGCCGAGGAGGACTTCAAGAGACCCAGTACTTC.

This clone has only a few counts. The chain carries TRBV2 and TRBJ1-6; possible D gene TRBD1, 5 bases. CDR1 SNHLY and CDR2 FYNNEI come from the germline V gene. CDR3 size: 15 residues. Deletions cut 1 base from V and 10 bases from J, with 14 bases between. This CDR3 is CASSEEGRRGSPLHF. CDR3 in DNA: TGTGCCAGCAGTGAAGAGGGGAGGAGGGGATCACCCCTCCACTTT.

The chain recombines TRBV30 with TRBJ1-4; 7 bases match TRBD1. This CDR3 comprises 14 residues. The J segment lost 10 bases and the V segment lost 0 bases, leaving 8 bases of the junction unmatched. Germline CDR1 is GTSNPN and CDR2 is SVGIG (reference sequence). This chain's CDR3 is CAWSVQGGWGKLFF. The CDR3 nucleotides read TGTGCCTGGAGTGTACAAGGGGGCTGGGGAAAACTGTTTTTT.

The CDR3 loop reads CASGFGQGVSPLHF. In DNA, the CDR3 is TGTGCTAGTGGTTTCGGACAGGGGGTTTCACCCCTCCACTTT. The chain has TRBV12-5 and TRBJ1-6; 10 bases agree with TRBD1. Trimming at V came to 3 bases and at J to 9 bases, leaving 2 bases not matched to a gene. CDR1 LGHNT and CDR2 FRNRAP come from the germline V gene. The CDR3 consists of 14 residues.

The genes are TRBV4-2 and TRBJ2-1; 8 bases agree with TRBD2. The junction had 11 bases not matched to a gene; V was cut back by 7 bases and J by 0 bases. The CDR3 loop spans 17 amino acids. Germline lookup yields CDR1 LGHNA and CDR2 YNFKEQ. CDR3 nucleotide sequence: TGTGCCAGCACCCCTGACAGCGGGGGAAGCTCCTACAATGAGCAGTTCTTC. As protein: CASTPDSGGSSYNEQFF.

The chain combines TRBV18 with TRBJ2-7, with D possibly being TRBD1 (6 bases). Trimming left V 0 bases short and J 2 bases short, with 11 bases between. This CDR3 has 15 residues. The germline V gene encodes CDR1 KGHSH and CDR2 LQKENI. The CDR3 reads CASSPPQGATYEQYF. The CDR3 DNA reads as TGTGCCAGCTCACCACCACAGGGAGCAACCTACGAGCAGTACTTC.

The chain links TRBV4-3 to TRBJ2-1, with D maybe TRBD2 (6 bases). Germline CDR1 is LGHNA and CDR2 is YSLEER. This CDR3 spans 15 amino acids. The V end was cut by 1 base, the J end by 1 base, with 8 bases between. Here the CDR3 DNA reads TGCGCCAGCAGCCAAGGCCGGGGGTCCTACAATGAGCAGTTCTTC. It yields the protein CASSQGRGSYNEQFF.

In nucleotides, the CDR3 is TGTGCCAGCAGCTTACGCGGGGGGACCACAGATACGCAGTATTTT. Encoded protein: CASSLRGGTTDTQYF. The V and J genes are TRBV7-3 and TRBJ2-3; the match to TRBD2 covers 8 bases. J gave up 2 bases and V 2 bases, and 3 bases lay outside the gene matches. CDR3 length: 15 amino acids. CDR1 SGHTA and CDR2 FQGTGA come from the germline V gene. Complete variable domain (other parts from reference TRBV7-3 and TRBJ2-3): GAGVSQTPSNKVTEKGKYVELRCDPISGHTALYWYRQSLGQGPEFLIYFQGTGAADDSGLPNDRFFAVRPEGSVSTLKIQRTERGDSAVYLCASSLRGGTTDTQYFGPGTRLTVL.

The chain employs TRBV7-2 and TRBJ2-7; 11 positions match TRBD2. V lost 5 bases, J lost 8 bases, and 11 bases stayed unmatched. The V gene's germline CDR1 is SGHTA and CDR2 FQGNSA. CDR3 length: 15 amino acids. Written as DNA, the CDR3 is TGTGCCAGCAGCGCAACTAGCGGGAGAGGAAACCAGCAGTACTTC. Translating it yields CASSATSGRGNQQYF.

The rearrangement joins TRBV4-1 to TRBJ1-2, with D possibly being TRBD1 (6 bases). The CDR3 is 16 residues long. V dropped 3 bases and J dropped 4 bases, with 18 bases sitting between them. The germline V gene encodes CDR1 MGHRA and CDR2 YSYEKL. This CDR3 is CASSHSKDSFRYGYTF. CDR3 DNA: TGCGCCAGCAGCCATTCCAAGGACAGTTTTCGCTATGGCTACACCTTC.

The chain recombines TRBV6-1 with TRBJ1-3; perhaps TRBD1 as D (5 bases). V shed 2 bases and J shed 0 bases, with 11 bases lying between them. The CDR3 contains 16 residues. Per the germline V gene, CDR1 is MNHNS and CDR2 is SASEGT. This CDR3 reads CASSEPGRGSGNTIYF. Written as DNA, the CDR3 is TGTGCCAGCAGTGAACCAGGGAGGGGCTCTGGAAACACCATATATTTT.

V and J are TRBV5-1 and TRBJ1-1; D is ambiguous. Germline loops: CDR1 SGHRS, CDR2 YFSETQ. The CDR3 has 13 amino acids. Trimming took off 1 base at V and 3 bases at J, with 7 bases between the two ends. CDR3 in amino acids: CASSLRRDTEAFF. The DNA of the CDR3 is TGCGCCAGCAGCTTGAGGAGGGACACTGAAGCTTTCTTT.